The T cell receptor beta chain described here comes from a study of blood T cell repertoires in COVID-19. Study in general: Samples representing acute and convalescent COVID-19 were sourced from the United States, Italy and Spain. T cells, B-cell-depleted T cells, or PBMCs supplied cDNA or gDNA.

CDR3 length: 14 residues. CDR1 is SGHNT, CDR2 YYREEE, per germline (reference sequence). The ends lost 3 bases at V and 5 bases at J; junction bases unmatched: 7. How the authors handled the data: Amplifying reference gene primers gave estimates of nucleated cell counts. Clones were sequenced by immunoSEQ multiplex PCR, and TCRdb holds only the in-frame ones, with some missing. D and trimming were read from the DNA, whereas the V and J calls and clone size are those reported in that table. The sample carries approximately 80,000 clones, 82% recorded once. V usage is TRBV5-4 and J usage is TRBJ2-7; 8 nucleotides agree with TRBD1. The material sequenced was peripheral blood. This clonotype was obtained from a human donor in a cohort sampled during active COVID-19. The CDR3 nucleotides read TGTGCCAGCAGCTCTCTCCAGGGGGCCCACGAGCAGTACTTC. Its translation: CASSSLQGAHEQYF.